This TCR beta chain was captured in a study of Graves' ophthalmopathy and Graves' hyperthyroidism listed by TCRdb under 2018. Context from the whole study: Hyperthyroidism was considered stable if no progression to ophthalmopathy occurred within 18 months of follow-up. TCR beta repertoire signatures were used to distinguish Graves' ophthalmopathy from Graves' hyperthyroidism and to predict progression to ophthalmopathy. In total, approximately 140 blood samples were TCR-sequenced: under 45 ophthalmopathy, approximately 80 hyperthyroidism and about 17 hyperthyroidism-to-ophthalmopathy patients. To explore V-J signatures that distinguish ophthalmopathy from hyperthyroidism, a discovery set of about 99 patients was enrolled, made up of under 50 with ophthalmopathy and roughly 55 with stable hyperthyroidism. The independent validation cohort included 18 hyperthyroidism patients plus 17 patients who later progressed from hyperthyroidism to ophthalmopathy. In over five hyperthyroidism patients, the T-cell repertoires found in thyroid tissue were compared with those found in blood. After sampling, hyperthyroidism patients received methimazole starting at 30 mg daily, and ophthalmopathy patients received high-dose intravenous methylprednisolone. The paper as a whole reports these results and caveats: In cross-validation, the 13-signature model distinguished ophthalmopathy from stable hyperthyroidism with approximately 85% sensitivity and roughly 81% specificity, and in the test set the corresponding values were roughly 78% and 74%. Among expanded thyroid clonotypes with frequency above 0.001, most also showed up in blood, which suggests that blood repertoires may reflect the thyroid immune response. In validation, the model predicted ophthalmopathy progression with about 64% sensitivity and roughly 72% specificity; roughly 12 predicted patients were CT-confirmed with GO in a median of around 6 months. Sample size was not statistically predetermined, and group allocation was not concealed from the investigators.

Hyperthyroidism patients were newly diagnosed, with disease duration under 2 months, and aged 18 to 65 years. Patients with other autoimmune diseases, uncontrolled infections, pregnancy or lactation were excluded from the study. Clinical symptoms, serum thyroxine, TRAb, thyroid ultrasound and orbital computed tomography were used for diagnosis. Total RNA was extracted using Trizol reagent, and RNA quality was checked on an Agilent 2100 Bioanalyzer. For repertoire sequencing, the TCR beta CDR3 regions were amplified from RNA transcripts. The first round was an RT-PCR using HTBI primers with the Qiagen OneStep RT-PCR kit, and this first round was followed by a second-round multiplex PCR, then size selection and purification. Sequencing of the libraries was carried out on an Illumina HiSeq2000 in paired-end mode with 100 bp reads. The original methods were these. SOAPnuke was used to process the reads, removing any read that contained adapters or uncalled bases, had a mean Phred below 15, or lacked an exact match to the constant primer or identifier. High-quality paired reads were merged with COPE v1.2.5. Unique nucleotide sequences were defined as clonotypes and aligned to IMGT TRB V, D and J references using MiTCR v1.1. Only V-J combinations with frequency above 0.0001 were analysed, covering 99% to 99.2% of repertoires. For each V-J combination, a TCR clonal expansion and chaos score was defined as F50 clonal expansion divided by the chaos observed in the TCRdist matrix. Features were reduced by Welch's t-statistics and random forest to approximately 13 V-J combinations, which fed a naive Bayes classifier. Thyroid-blood repertoire similarity was quantified with the Morisita-Horn index. TCRdb ran its own pipeline on the public reads, namely fastp trimming at Q25 and MiXCR clone calling, and kept in-frame beta chains. Identical CDR3 proteins give one entry, which carries the most common genes and DNA. The V and J calls and clone size are TCRdb's, not the authors'. Here the sample has roughly 1.1 million distinct CDR3 sequences; roughly 35% occur a single time. The ten largest clonotypes hold roughly 10% of the sample.

The CDR3 contains 11 residues, cysteine and phenylalanine counted. The CDR3 DNA has 33 bases and is translated from base 1. V gives up 6 bases and J gives up 3 bases, and the segment between their germline ends measures 8 bases. CDR1 and CDR2, per the germline V gene, are SQVTM and ANQGSEA. Regarding this clonotype: What this receptor recognizes is not known. One base away there is no much larger clone; base qualities are not given.

The TCR comes from an adult man with Graves' hyperthyroidism. Input material: peripheral blood or thyroid tissue (not recorded which). The chain was built from TRBV29-1 and TRBJ1-1; no D gene call is confident. The nucleotide sequence is given as TGCAGCGTGCGCCGGGACACTGAAGCTTTCTTT. The resulting protein is CSVRRDTEAFF.